The source of this TCR beta chain is a study of early T cells in non-severe SARS-CoV-2 infection. Background on the study: Bulk RNA isolated from unsorted whole blood underwent sequencing; chains were not paired. Whole-study findings and limits: Matches to VDJdb favored anti-spike CD8 responses and missed private and CD4 specificities.

The protocol attached unique molecular identifiers to individual cDNA molecules. TCRdb processed the 5' RACE reads anew with MiXCR; each CDR3 protein has one entry. The sample shows under 85,000 distinct CDR3 sequences, less than 15% of them seen only once. Comment on this clonotype: Its antigen is as yet unknown.

CDR3 size: 12 residues. V gave up 1 base and J gave up 6 bases, with 3 bases separating them. The germline gives CDR1 MNHEY, CDR2 SMNVEV (reference sequence). The chain has TRBV27 and TRBJ2-2; D not resolved. The receptor comes from an adult who was a healthcare worker with PCR-confirmed SARS-CoV-2 infection or an uninfected control (not recorded which). Sequencing was done on a sample of whole blood. DNA for the CDR3: TGTGCCAGCAGTTTATTATCCGGGGAGCTGTTTTTT. This sequence encodes CASSLLSGELFF.